This T cell receptor (beta chain) was recovered during a study of T cell responses to AZD1222 COVID-19 vaccine. Only in-frame clones appear in the TCRdb table, and some are missing; sequencing was by immunoSEQ multiplex PCR. The sample carries 200,000 or so clones, around 93% recorded once. Remarks on this clone: Antigen: not known.

V lost 6 bases, J lost 9 bases, and 18 bases lay in between. Germline V gives CDR1 SNHLY, CDR2 FYNNEI. The CDR3 is made up of 14 amino acids. Study-wide points: Spike-specific TCR breadth and depth rose after two AZD1222 doses. The donors showed a predominance of white British ancestry and of females, with possible underestimation of clonal diversity. Sampled repertoires all dated from after the peak T cell response.

V usage is TRBV2 and J usage is TRBJ2-1, with a possible D match to TRBD1 (5 bases). The origin of this receptor is an adult in good health. This specimen was peripheral blood, taken on day 0 of MenACWY control vaccination. CDR3 loop: CASSLPMGRSEQFF. CDR3 DNA sequence: TGTGCCAGCAGCCTCCCTATGGGGCGTAGTGAGCAGTTCTTC.